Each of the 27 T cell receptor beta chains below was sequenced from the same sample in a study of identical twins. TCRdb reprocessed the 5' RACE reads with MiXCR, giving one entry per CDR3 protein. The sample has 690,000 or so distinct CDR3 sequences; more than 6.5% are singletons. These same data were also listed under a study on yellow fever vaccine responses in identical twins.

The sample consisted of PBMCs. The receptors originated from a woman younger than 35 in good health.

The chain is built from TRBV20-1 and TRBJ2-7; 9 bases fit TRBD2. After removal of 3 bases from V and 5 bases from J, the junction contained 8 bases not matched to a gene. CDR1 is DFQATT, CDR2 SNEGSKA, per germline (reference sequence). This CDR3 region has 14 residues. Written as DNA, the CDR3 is TGCAGTGCTAGTACTCTAGCGGGGCAGAACGAGCAGTACTTC. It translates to CSASTLAGQNEQYF.

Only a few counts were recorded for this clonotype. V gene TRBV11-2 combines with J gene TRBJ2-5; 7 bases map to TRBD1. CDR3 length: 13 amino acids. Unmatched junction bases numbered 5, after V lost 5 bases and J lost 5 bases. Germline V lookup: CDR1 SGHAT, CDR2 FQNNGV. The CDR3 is CASSQGVVETQYF. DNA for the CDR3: TGTGCCAGCAGCCAGGGGGTGGTTGAGACCCAGTACTTC.

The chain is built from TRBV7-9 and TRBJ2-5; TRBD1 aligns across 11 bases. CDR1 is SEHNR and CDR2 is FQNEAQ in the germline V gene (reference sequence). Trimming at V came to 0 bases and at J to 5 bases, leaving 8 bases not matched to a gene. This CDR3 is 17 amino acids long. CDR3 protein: CASSLALQGQGGETQYF. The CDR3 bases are TGTGCCAGCAGCTTAGCGCTCCAGGGACAGGGGGGGGAGACCCAGTACTTC.

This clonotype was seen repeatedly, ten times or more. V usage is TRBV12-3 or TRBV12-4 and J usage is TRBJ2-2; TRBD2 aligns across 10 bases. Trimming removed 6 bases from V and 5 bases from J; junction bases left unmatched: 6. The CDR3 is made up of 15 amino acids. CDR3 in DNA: TGTGCCAGCAGCCCGACTAGCGGGTGGACCGGGGAGCTGTTTTTT. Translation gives CASSPTSGWTGELFF.

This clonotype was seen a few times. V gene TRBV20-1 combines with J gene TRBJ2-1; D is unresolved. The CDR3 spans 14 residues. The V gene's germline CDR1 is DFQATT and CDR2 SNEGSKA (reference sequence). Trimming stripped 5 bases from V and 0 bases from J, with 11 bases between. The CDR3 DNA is TGCAGTGCTCCTTATTCCCGCTCCTACAATGAGCAGTTCTTC. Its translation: CSAPYSRSYNEQFF.

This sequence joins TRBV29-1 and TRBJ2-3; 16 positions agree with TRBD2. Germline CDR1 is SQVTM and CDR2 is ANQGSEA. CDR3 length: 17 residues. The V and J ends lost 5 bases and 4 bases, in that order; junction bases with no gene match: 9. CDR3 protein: CSVSGTSGGAAPDTQYF. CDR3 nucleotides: TGCAGCGTTTCCGGGACTAGCGGGGGGGCAGCGCCAGATACGCAGTATTTT.

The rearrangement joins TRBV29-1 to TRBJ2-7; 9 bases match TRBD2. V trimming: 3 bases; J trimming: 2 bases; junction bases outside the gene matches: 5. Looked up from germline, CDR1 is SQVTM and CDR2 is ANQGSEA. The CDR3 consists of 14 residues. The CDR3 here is CSVESSGETYEQYF. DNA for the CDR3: TGCAGCGTTGAGTCTAGCGGGGAGACCTACGAGCAGTACTTC.

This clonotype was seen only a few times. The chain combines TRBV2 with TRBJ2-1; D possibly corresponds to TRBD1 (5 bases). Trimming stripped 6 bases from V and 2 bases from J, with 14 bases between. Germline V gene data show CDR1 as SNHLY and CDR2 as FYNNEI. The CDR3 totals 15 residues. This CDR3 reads CASRGTGIAYNEQFF. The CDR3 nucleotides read TGTGCCAGCAGGGGTACAGGTATCGCCTACAATGAGCAGTTCTTC.

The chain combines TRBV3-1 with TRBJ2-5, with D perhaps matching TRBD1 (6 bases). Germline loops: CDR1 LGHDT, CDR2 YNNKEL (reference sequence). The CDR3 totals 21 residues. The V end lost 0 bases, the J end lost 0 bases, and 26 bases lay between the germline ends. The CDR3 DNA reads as TGTGCCAGCAGCCAAGATTTATCGACGAAGTGGGACAAGGAGTACCAAGAGACCCAGTACTTC. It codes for CASSQDLSTKWDKEYQETQYF.

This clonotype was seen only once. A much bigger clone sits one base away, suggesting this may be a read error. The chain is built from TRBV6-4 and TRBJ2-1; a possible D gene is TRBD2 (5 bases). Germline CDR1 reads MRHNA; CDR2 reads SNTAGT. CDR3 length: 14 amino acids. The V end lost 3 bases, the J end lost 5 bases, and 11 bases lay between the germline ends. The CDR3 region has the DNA TGTGCCAGCAGTGAAGCGGAGGAGCACAATGAGCAGTTCTTC. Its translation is CASSEAEEHNEQFF.

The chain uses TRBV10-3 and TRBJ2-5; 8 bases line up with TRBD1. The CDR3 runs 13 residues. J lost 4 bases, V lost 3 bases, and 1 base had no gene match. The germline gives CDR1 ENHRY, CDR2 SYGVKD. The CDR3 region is CAISEGQGETQYF. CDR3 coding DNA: TGTGCCATCAGTGAAGGACAGGGAGAGACCCAGTACTTC.

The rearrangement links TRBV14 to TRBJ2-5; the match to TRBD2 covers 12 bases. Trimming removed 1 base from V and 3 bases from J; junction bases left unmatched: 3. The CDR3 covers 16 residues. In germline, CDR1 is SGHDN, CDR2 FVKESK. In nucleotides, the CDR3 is TGTGCCAGCAGCCAAGCGACTAGCGGGAGAAAAGAGACCCAGTACTTC. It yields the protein CASSQATSGRKETQYF.

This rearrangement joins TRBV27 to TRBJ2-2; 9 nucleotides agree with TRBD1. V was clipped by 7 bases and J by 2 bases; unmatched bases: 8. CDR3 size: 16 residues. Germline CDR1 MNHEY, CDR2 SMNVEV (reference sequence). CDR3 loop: CASTGQGRVNTGELFF. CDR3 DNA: TGTGCCAGCACGGGACAGGGAAGAGTAAACACCGGGGAGCTGTTTTTT.

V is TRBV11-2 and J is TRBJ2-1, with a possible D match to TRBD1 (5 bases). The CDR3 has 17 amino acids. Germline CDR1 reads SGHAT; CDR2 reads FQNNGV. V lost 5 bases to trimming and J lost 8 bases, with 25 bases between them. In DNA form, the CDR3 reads TGTGCCAGCAGCCCGCGGACAAGATCCTTAAGAATGGATGAGCAGTTCTTC. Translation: CASSPRTRSLRMDEQFF.

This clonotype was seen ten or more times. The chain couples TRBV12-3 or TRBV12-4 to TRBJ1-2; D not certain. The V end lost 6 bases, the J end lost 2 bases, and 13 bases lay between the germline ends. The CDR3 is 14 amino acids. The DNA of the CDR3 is TGTGCCAGCAGCCCCGGACTTAACAACTATGGCTACACCTTC. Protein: CASSPGLNNYGYTF.

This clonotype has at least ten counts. The CDR3 protein is CSAIPTGERPDTQYF. The DNA of the CDR3 is TGCAGCGCTATTCCTACAGGGGAACGGCCAGATACGCAGTATTTT. This rearrangement joins TRBV29-1 to TRBJ2-3, with TRBD1 matching over 7 bases. This CDR3 contains 15 residues. In germline, CDR1 is SQVTM, CDR2 ANQGSEA. J lost 4 bases, V lost 7 bases, and 14 bases had no gene match.

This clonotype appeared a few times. The DNA of the CDR3 is TGCGCCAGCAGCCCCCCACAGGGGGCCCGGTCAGATACGCAGTATTTT. This sequence encodes CASSPPQGARSDTQYF. The chain couples TRBV4-1 to TRBJ2-3; 9 bases line up with TRBD1. The CDR3 has 16 residues. V gave up 4 bases and J gave up 4 bases; unmatched junction bases: 9. Germline CDR1 and CDR2: MGHRA and YSYEKL.

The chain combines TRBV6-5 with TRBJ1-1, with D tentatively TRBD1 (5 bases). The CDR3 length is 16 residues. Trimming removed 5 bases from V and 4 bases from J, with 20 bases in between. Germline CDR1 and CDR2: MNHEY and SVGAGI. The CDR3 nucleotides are TGTGCCAGCAGTACTCGGACTCTTTGGGGCGCCACTGAAGCTTTCTTT. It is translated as CASSTRTLWGATEAFF.

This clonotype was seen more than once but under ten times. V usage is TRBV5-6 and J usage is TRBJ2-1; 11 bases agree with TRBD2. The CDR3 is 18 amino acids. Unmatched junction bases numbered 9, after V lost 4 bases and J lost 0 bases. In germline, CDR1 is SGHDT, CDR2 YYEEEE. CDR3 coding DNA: TGTGCCAGCAGCAGGGTAGCGGGAGGGACGGGCTCCTACAATGAGCAGTTCTTC. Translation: CASSRVAGGTGSYNEQFF.

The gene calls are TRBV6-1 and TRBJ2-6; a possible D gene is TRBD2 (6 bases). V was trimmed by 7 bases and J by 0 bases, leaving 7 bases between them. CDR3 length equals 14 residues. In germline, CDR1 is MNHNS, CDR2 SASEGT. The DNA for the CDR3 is TGTGCCAGCACGGGAGCCTCTGGGGCCAACGTCCTGACTTTC. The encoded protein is CASTGASGANVLTF.

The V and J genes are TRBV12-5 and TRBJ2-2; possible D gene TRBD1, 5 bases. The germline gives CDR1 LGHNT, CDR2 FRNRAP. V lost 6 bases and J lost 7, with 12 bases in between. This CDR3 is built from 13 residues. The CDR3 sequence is CASGQEQDGELFF. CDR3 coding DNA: TGTGCTAGTGGCCAGGAACAGGACGGGGAGCTGTTTTTT.

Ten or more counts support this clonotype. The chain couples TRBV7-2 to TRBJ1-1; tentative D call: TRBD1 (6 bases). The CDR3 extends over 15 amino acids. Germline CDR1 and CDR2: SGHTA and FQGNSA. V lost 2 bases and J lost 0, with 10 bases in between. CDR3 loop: CASSLQGSMNTEAFF. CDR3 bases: TGTGCCAGCAGCTTACAGGGGAGCATGAACACTGAAGCTTTCTTT.

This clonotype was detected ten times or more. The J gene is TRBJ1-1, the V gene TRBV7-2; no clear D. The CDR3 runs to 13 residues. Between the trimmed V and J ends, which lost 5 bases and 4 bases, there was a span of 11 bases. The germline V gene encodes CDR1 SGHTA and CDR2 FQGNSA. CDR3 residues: CASSQIVGTEAFF. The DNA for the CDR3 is TGTGCCAGCAGCCAAATAGTCGGCACTGAAGCTTTCTTT.

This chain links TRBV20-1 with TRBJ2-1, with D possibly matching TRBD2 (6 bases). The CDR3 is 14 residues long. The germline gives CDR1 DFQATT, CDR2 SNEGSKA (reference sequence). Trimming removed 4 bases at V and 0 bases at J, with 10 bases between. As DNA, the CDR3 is TGCAGTGCTACTAGCGTCAACTCCTACAATGAGCAGTTCTTC. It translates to CSATSVNSYNEQFF.

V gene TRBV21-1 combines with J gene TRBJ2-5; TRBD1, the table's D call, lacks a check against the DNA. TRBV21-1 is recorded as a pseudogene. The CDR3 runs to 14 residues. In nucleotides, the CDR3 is TGTGCCAGCAGCCACCGGGACCGGGAGTGCACCCAGTACTTC. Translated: CASSHRDRECTQYF.

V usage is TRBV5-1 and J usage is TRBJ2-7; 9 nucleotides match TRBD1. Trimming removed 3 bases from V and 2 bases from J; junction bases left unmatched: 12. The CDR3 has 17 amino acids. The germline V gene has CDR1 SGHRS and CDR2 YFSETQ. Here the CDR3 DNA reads TGCGCCAGCAGCTCGAGCACCGGACAGGGGTGGCCCTACGAGCAGTACTTC. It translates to CASSSSTGQGWPYEQYF.

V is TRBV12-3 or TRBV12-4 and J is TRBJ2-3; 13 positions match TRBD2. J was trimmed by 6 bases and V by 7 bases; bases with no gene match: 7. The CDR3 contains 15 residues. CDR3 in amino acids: CASTLPLAGGDTQYF. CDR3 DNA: TGTGCCAGCACTTTGCCACTAGCGGGGGGGGATACGCAGTATTTT.